The 22 T cell receptor beta chains in this list originate from one sample, sequenced in a study of T cell responses to AZD1222 COVID-19 vaccine. Data came from immunoSEQ multiplex PCR; TCRdb stores just in-frame clones and leaves some out. The table records over 80,000 clones, about 89% of them present only once. The sample was peripheral blood, taken 28 days after the second AZD1222 dose. These receptors were taken from an adult who received the AZD1222 COVID-19 vaccine.

The chain has TRBV18 and TRBJ1-5; 9 bases line up with TRBD1. The CDR3 extends over 22 amino acids. The germline gives CDR1 KGHSH, CDR2 LQKENI. The junction had 24 bases not matched to a gene; V was cut back by 3 bases and J by 3 bases. CDR3 sequence: CASSPSAFVSGTGSFDNQPQHF. As DNA, the CDR3 is TGTGCCAGCTCACCCTCGGCTTTCGTTTCCGGGACAGGGAGTTTTGACAATCAGCCCCAGCATTTT. The full variable domain, in which reference TRBV18 and TRBJ1-5 provide the parts outside the CDR3, is NAGVMQNPRHLVRRRGQEARLRCSPMKGHSHVYWYRQLPEEGLKFMVYLQKENIIDESGMPKERFSAEFPKEGPSILRIQQVVRGDSAAYFCASSPSAFVSGTGSFDNQPQHFGDGTRLSIL.

The genes are TRBV28 and TRBJ2-7, with TRBD2 matching over 14 bases. After removal of 7 bases from V and 5 bases from J, the junction contained 4 bases not matched to a gene. This CDR3 contains 14 residues. Per the germline V gene, CDR1 is MDHEN and CDR2 is SYDVKM. DNA of the CDR3: TGTGCCAGCACCCTGGGACTAGCGGGAGACGAGCAGTACTTC. This gives the protein CASTLGLAGDEQYF.

The chain recombines TRBV2 with TRBJ2-7, with 11 bases lining up with TRBD1. The V segment lost 7 bases and the J segment 6 bases; nucleotides outside the gene matches: 5. Germline assignment: CDR1 SNHLY and CDR2 FYNNEI. This CDR3 contains 13 residues. The CDR3 protein is CASTGQGAGEQYF. CDR3 DNA: TGTGCCAGCACCGGACAGGGGGCGGGCGAGCAGTACTTC.

J is TRBJ1-1 and V is TRBV6-2 or TRBV6-3; D gene uncertain. Germline values: CDR1 MNHEY, CDR2 SVGEGT. This CDR3 region has 13 residues. The V end lost 2 bases, the J end lost 2 bases, and 6 bases lay between the germline ends. The CDR3 DNA follows: TGTGCCAGCAGTTACGGATCAAACACTGAAGCTTTCTTT. Its translation: CASSYGSNTEAFF.

This chain joins TRBV19 and TRBJ2-7; 7 bases agree with TRBD1. The V gene's germline CDR1 is LNHDA and CDR2 SQIVND (reference sequence). This CDR3 is 13 amino acids long. Trimming took 5 bases from V and 5 from J; bases not matched to a gene: 6. In DNA, the CDR3 is TGTGCCAGTAGTGACAGGGACACCAACGAGCAGTACTTC. Its translation: CASSDRDTNEQYF.

The chain combines TRBV10-3 with TRBJ2-2; 9 positions match TRBD1. V shed 7 bases and J 6 bases; nucleotides not matched to a gene: 3. This CDR3 spans 13 amino acids. CDR1 is ENHRY, CDR2 SYGVKD, per germline. Written as DNA, the CDR3 is TGTGCCATCAATACAGGGGGCCCCGGGGAGCTGTTTTTT. As protein: CAINTGGPGELFF.

The chain carries TRBV21-1 and TRBJ1-1. TRBV21-1 has pseudogene status. The CDR3 contains 16 residues. CDR3 protein: CASSKASGGLGAEAFF. DNA for the CDR3: TGTGCCAGCAGCAAAGCGAGCGGGGGCCTCGGGGCTGAAGCTTTCTTT.

This chain links TRBV27 with TRBJ2-7; 13 bases fit TRBD2. The CDR3 runs 15 residues. Germline CDR1 and CDR2: MNHEY and SMNVEV (reference sequence). J was trimmed by 3 bases and V by 5 bases; bases with no gene match: 4. CDR3 amino acids: CASSQGLAGNYEQYF. The CDR3 DNA reads TGTGCCAGCAGTCAGGGACTAGCGGGGAACTACGAGCAGTACTTC.

In this sample, this clone turned up once. The chain couples TRBV6-5 to TRBJ2-5; D possibly corresponds to TRBD2 (5 bases). The CDR3 totals 13 residues. CDR1 and CDR2 from the germline V gene are MNHEY and SVGAGI. With 7 bases removed from V and 2 bases from J, the gap between germline ends came to 11 bases. CDR3 residues: CASTKPGQETQYF. The CDR3 nucleotides read TGTGCCAGCACCAAGCCGGGGCAAGAGACCCAGTACTTC.

The chain employs TRBV21-1 and TRBJ2-6; the DNA was not compared with TRBD2, the D call given in the table. TRBV21-1 is termed a pseudogene. The CDR3 contains 18 residues. CDR3 region: CASSKEATSGSGANVLTF. The CDR3 DNA reads TGTGCCAGCAGCAAAGAAGCGACTAGCGGGTCCGGGGCCAACGTCCTGACTTTC.

The chain carries TRBV28 and TRBJ1-5, with a tentative D call TRBD1 (5 bases). This CDR3 comprises 15 residues. The germline V gene encodes CDR1 MDHEN and CDR2 SYDVKM. The V end lost 2 bases, the J end lost 9 bases, and 17 bases lay between the germline ends. The CDR3 sequence is CASSLPRVIRLPQHF. The CDR3 DNA sequence: TGTGCCAGCAGTTTACCCAGGGTAATACGCCTGCCCCAGCATTTT.

The rearrangement uses TRBV10-3 and TRBJ1-2; D ambiguous. Germline-derived CDR1 and CDR2 are ENHRY and SYGVKD. The CDR3 is 11 amino acids. V was trimmed by 8 bases and J by 4 bases, leaving 8 bases between them. CDR3 region: CAILGVYGYTF. The CDR3 DNA follows: TGTGCCATCTTAGGCGTCTATGGCTACACCTTC.

This clone was picked up one time. The V gene is TRBV5-1, the J gene TRBJ1-1, with TRBD1 identical over 7 bases. The CDR3 sequence is 14 residues long. The V gene's germline CDR1 is SGHRS and CDR2 YFSETQ. Unmatched junction bases numbered 5, after V lost 6 bases and J lost 0 bases. The CDR3 loop is CASTDTGVNTEAFF. CDR3 DNA: TGCGCCAGCACCGACACAGGGGTGAACACTGAAGCTTTCTTT.

This rearrangement joins TRBV9 to TRBJ1-6; TRBD1 matches 9 bases. The germline gives CDR1 SGDLS, CDR2 YYNGEE. The CDR3 spans 14 residues. The trim removed 3 bases at V and 10 bases at J, leaving 5 bases unmatched. The CDR3 sequence: CASSEQGAQSPLHF. CDR3 bases: TGTGCCAGCAGCGAACAGGGGGCTCAGTCACCCCTCCACTTT.

The genes are TRBV12-3 or TRBV12-4 and TRBJ1-1; D remains unclear. This CDR3 spans 12 amino acids. Trimming pared 5 bases from V and 0 bases from J, leaving 4 bases between. The CDR3 sequence: CASSQVNTEAFF. DNA of the CDR3: TGTGCCAGCAGTCAGGTGAACACTGAAGCTTTCTTT.

This chain uses TRBV28 with TRBJ2-5; D might be TRBD1 (5 bases). Per the germline V gene, CDR1 is MDHEN and CDR2 is SYDVKM. Trimming took 4 bases from V and 0 from J, leaving 12 bases between them. This CDR3 contains 15 residues. The CDR3 sequence: CASSSGSSYQETQYF. The CDR3 bases are TGTGCCAGCAGTTCAGGGTCATCGTACCAAGAGACCCAGTACTTC. The variable domain in full, with the rest retrieved from reference TRBV28 and TRBJ2-5, is DVKVTQSSRYLVKRTGEKVFLECVQDMDHENMFWYRQDPGLGLRLIYFSYDVKMKEKGDIPEGYSVSREKKERFSLILESASTNQTSMYLCASSSGSSYQETQYFGPGTRLLVL.

The genes are TRBV19 and TRBJ2-7; the match to TRBD2 covers 15 bases. V was clipped by 7 bases and J by 0 bases; unmatched bases: 4. Germline V lookup: CDR1 LNHDA, CDR2 SQIVND (reference sequence). The CDR3 sequence is 16 residues long. The CDR3 loop is CASKGLAGGDSYEQYF. As DNA, the CDR3 is TGTGCCAGTAAGGGACTAGCGGGAGGCGACTCCTACGAGCAGTACTTC.

A single count supports this clone. The chain recombines TRBV6-2 or TRBV6-3 with TRBJ1-6, with D perhaps TRBD1 (6 bases). V lost 2 bases and J 7 bases, leaving 9 bases between the germline ends. The CDR3 sequence is 14 residues long. Germline-derived CDR1 and CDR2 are MNHEY and SVGEGT. The CDR3 is CASSYGTLNSPLHF. CDR3 in DNA: TGTGCCAGCAGTTACGGGACATTAAATTCACCCCTCCACTTT.

The rearrangement uses TRBV19 and TRBJ1-5; no clear D gene. Germline assignment: CDR1 LNHDA and CDR2 SQIVND (reference sequence). The CDR3 extends over 15 amino acids. V lost 7 bases and J 0 bases, leaving 13 bases between the germline ends. The CDR3 DNA reads TGTGCCAGTATGAGAGCACCTTATAGCAATCAGCCCCAGCATTTT. Its translation: CASMRAPYSNQPQHF. The variable domain in full, with the rest retrieved from reference TRBV19 and TRBJ1-5, is DGGITQSPKYLFRKEGQNVTLSCEQNLNHDAMYWYRQDPGQGLRLIYYSQIVNDFQKGDIAEGYSVSREKKESFPLTVTSAQKNPTAFYLCASMRAPYSNQPQHFGDGTRLSIL.

This chain links TRBV3-1 (or the pseudogene TRBV3-2) with TRBJ2-5; D is tentatively TRBD1 or TRBD2 (6 bases each). V gave up 4 bases and J gave up 5 bases, with 14 bases separating them. Germline assignment: CDR1 LGHDT and CDR2 YNNKEL (reference sequence). This CDR3 is 14 amino acids long. The DNA for the CDR3 is TGTGCCAGCAGCCTCCCCGGGGGCCGGGAGACCCAGTACTTC. Residues: CASSLPGGRETQYF.

The V and J genes are TRBV30 and TRBJ2-7; no clear D. Trimming took off 0 bases at V and 5 bases at J, with 5 bases between the two ends. The CDR3 is made up of 11 amino acids. Looked up from germline, CDR1 is GTSNPN and CDR2 is SVGIG (reference sequence). CDR3 in DNA: TGTGCCTGGAGTGTCTCGAACGAGCAGTACTTC. It yields the protein CAWSVSNEQYF.

CDR3 in amino acids: CASSEGGTFTDTQYF. For the CDR3, the DNA is TGTGCCAGCAGTGAGGGCGGGACTTTCACAGATACGCAGTATTTT. The chain uses TRBV2 and TRBJ2-3; D is perhaps TRBD2 (6 bases). With 3 bases removed from V and 2 bases from J, the gap between germline ends came to 12 bases. Germline V gene lookup returns CDR1 SNHLY and CDR2 FYNNEI. The CDR3 has 15 amino acids.